The 3 T cell receptor beta chains in this list originate from one sample, sequenced in a study of T cell repertoires in cytomegalovirus infection. For these TCRs, the target antigens are not known. TCRdb reprocessed the reads with MiXCR, giving one entry per CDR3 protein. This table has hundreds of thousands of distinct CDR3 sequences, approximately 30% appearing once. Sequenced here: cultured CD8+ T cells from PBMCs, sampled from culture after CMV antigen stimulation. Receptors originate from a human donor in good health (CMV status not recorded). Some clones in this sample may be carry-over from other donors' samples.

This chain links TRBV12-3 or TRBV12-4 with TRBJ2-1; 9 nucleotides line up with TRBD2. J was trimmed by 3 bases and V by 7 bases; bases with no gene match: 10. CDR3 length equals 16 residues. The CDR3 reads CASTSSGGPFYNEQFF. The CDR3 coding sequence is TGTGCCAGCACCTCGAGCGGGGGGCCATTCTACAATGAGCAGTTCTTC.

This clonotype has a single count. The J gene is TRBJ2-5, the V gene TRBV29-1; D is undetermined. V lost 7 bases to trimming and J lost 4 bases, with 22 bases between them. CDR3 length equals 15 residues. Looked up from germline, CDR1 is SQVTM and CDR2 is ANQGSEA. As DNA, the CDR3 is TGCAGCGCCGAAGCCTACAGCTCCTACACAGAGACCCAGTACTTC. Protein product: CSAEAYSSYTETQYF. Looking up the rest from reference TRBV29-1 and TRBJ2-5 gives the full variable domain: SAVISQKPSRDICQRGTSLTIQCQVDSQVTMMFWYRQQPGQSLTLIATANQGSEATYESGFVIDKFPISRPNLTFSTLTVSNMSPEDSSIYLCSAEAYSSYTETQYFGPGTRLLVL.

This clonotype has at least ten counts. The rearrangement uses TRBV12-3 or TRBV12-4 and TRBJ1-2, with 8 positions matching TRBD1. The CDR3 runs 16 residues. V gave up 8 bases and J gave up 2 bases; unmatched junction bases: 13. The CDR3 sequence: CASLSGQGFTNYGYTF. CDR3 bases: TGTGCCAGCCTAAGCGGACAGGGCTTCACAAACTATGGCTACACCTTC.